The T cell receptor beta chain described here comes from a study of cytomegalovirus exposure and HLA in healthy donors. Repertoires were generated with immunoSEQ multiplex PCR, while TCRdb's copy carries only in-frame clones and drops some. The sample carries approximately 210,000 clones, around nine tenths recorded once. The specimen was PBMCs. The receptor was derived from a woman in her late teens or twenties in good health and CMV-seronegative.

CDR3 nucleotide sequence: TGCGCCAGCAGCCTCACAGCCAGGGGGAACACTGAAGCTTTCTTT. Encoded protein: CASSLTARGNTEAFF. This chain uses TRBV4-1 with TRBJ1-1, with D perhaps TRBD1 (6 bases). V lost 4 bases and J 1 base, leaving 13 bases between the germline ends. The CDR3 is 15 amino acids. The germline V gene encodes CDR1 MGHRA and CDR2 YSYEKL.